Presented here are 18 T cell receptor beta chains from one specimen sequenced in a study of blood T cell repertoires in COVID-19. Measured with immunoSEQ multiplex PCR; TCRdb has only the in-frame clones, and not every one. The sample shows 250,000 to 300,000 clones, 75% to 90% of them seen only once. The sequenced sample was peripheral blood. Receptors were obtained from a woman in her 70s with COVID-19, enrolled during active disease.

This chain joins TRBV3-1 (or the pseudogene TRBV3-2) and TRBJ1-2, with 9 bases that match TRBD1. Per germline, CDR1 LGHDT and CDR2 YNNKEL (reference sequence). V trimming: 3 bases; J trimming: 13 bases; junction bases outside the gene matches: 12. CDR3 length: 14 amino acids. The CDR3 DNA follows: TGTGCCAGCAGCCACGGGACAGGGAGTAAAGGACTCACCTTC. Protein product: CASSHGTGSKGLTF.

This chain links TRBV2 with TRBJ2-5, with 7 bases lining up with TRBD2. Germline CDR1 reads SNHLY; CDR2 reads FYNNEI. CDR3 length equals 13 residues. V lost 11 bases to trimming and J lost 3 bases; unmatched junction nucleotides: 9. The CDR3 is CACKAGREETQYF. CDR3 DNA: TGTGCCTGCAAGGCAGGGAGGGAAGAGACCCAGTACTTC. The full variable domain, completed using reference TRBV2 and TRBJ2-5, is EPEVTQTPSHQVTQMGQEVILRCVPISNHLYFYWYRQILGQKVEFLVSFYNNEISEKSEIFDDQFSVERPDGSNFTLKIRSTKLEDSAMYFCACKAGREETQYFGPGTRLLVL.

This clone occurred once. The chain recombines TRBV7-2 with TRBJ2-1; 8 bases line up with TRBD1. The CDR3 totals 17 residues. Germline V gene data show CDR1 as SGHTA and CDR2 as FQGNSA. Unmatched junction bases numbered 10, after V lost 2 bases and J lost 4 bases. CDR3 DNA sequence: TGTGCCAGCAGCTTAAAGATTTGGGACAGGAGATACAATGAGCAGTTCTTC. It translates to CASSLKIWDRRYNEQFF.

The chain recombines TRBV7-2 with TRBJ2-1; TRBD2 agrees at 11 bases. This CDR3 comprises 14 residues. Germline V gene sequence: CDR1 SGHTA, CDR2 FQGNSA. V gave up 1 base and J gave up 7 bases; unmatched junction bases: 0. The CDR3 coding sequence is TGTGCCAGCAGCTTAGGGACTAGCGGGAATGAGCAGTTCTTC. It yields the protein CASSLGTSGNEQFF.

This chain connects TRBV2 to TRBJ1-2, with D possibly being TRBD1 (6 bases). The CDR3 loop spans 15 amino acids. In germline, CDR1 is SNHLY, CDR2 FYNNEI. V was clipped by 9 bases and J by 2 bases, with 19 bases between them. The CDR3 DNA reads as TGTGCCAGTGGGAGAACAGGGAATGCAAACTATGGCTACACCTTC. It is translated as CASGRTGNANYGYTF. Combining the CDR3 with reference TRBV2 and TRBJ1-2 gives the whole variable domain EPEVTQTPSHQVTQMGQEVILRCVPISNHLYFYWYRQILGQKVEFLVSFYNNEISEKSEIFDDQFSVERPDGSNFTLKIRSTKLEDSAMYFCASGRTGNANYGYTFGSGTRLTVV.

This clone was detected a few times. The J gene is TRBJ1-1, the V gene TRBV5-1; 8 bases map to TRBD1. From germline, CDR1 is SGHRS and CDR2 YFSETQ. CDR3 length: 14 amino acids. The J segment lost 1 base and the V segment lost 2 bases, leaving 1 base of the junction unmatched. The CDR3 region has the DNA TGCGCCAGCAGCTTACAGGGGGGGAACACTGAAGCTTTCTTT. Protein sequence: CASSLQGGNTEAFF.

The CDR3 DNA is TGTGCCAGCAGCTTCACGCGGGGGGGTGTAGATACGCAGTATTTT. Its translation: CASSFTRGGVDTQYF. V is TRBV7-3 and J is TRBJ2-3; TRBD2 aligns across 9 bases. The CDR3 spans 15 residues. The ends lost 3 bases at V and 5 bases at J; junction bases unmatched: 6. CDR1 is SGHTA and CDR2 is FQGTGA in the germline V gene. Supplemented by reference TRBV7-3 and TRBJ2-3, the full variable domain reads GAGVSQTPSNKVTEKGKYVELRCDPISGHTALYWYRQSLGQGPEFLIYFQGTGAADDSGLPNDRFFAVRPEGSVSTLKIQRTERGDSAVYLCASSFTRGGVDTQYFGPGTRLTVL.

The chain carries TRBV24-1 and TRBJ1-1, with 7 bases that match TRBD1. Per the germline V gene, CDR1 is KGHDR and CDR2 is SFDVKD. The CDR3 length is 14 residues. J was trimmed by 7 bases and V by 5 bases; bases with no gene match: 9. The CDR3 is CATSASTGSDEAFF. The CDR3 DNA sequence: TGTGCCACCAGTGCCTCGACAGGGTCAGATGAAGCTTTCTTT.

CDR3 loop: CASSMGQADNQPQHF. Written as DNA, the CDR3 is TGTGCCAGTAGTATGGGGCAGGCGGACAATCAGCCCCAGCATTTT. The chain uses TRBV19 and TRBJ1-5, with D perhaps TRBD1 (5 bases). CDR3 length equals 15 residues. Trimming removed 3 bases at V and 3 bases at J, with 12 bases between. CDR1 is LNHDA, CDR2 SQIVND, per germline (reference sequence). Drawing the rest from reference TRBV19 and TRBJ1-5, the complete variable domain is DGGITQSPKYLFRKEGQNVTLSCEQNLNHDAMYWYRQDPGQGLRLIYYSQIVNDFQKGDIAEGYSVSREKKESFPLTVTSAQKNPTAFYLCASSMGQADNQPQHFGDGTRLSIL.

The V gene is TRBV19, the J gene TRBJ1-1; D is unresolved. Per the germline V gene, CDR1 is LNHDA and CDR2 is SQIVND (reference sequence). The CDR3 spans 14 residues. Trimming took off 7 bases at V and 0 bases at J, with 12 bases between the two ends. CDR3 protein: CASTEIYLNTEAFF. The DNA for the CDR3 is TGTGCCAGTACCGAGATTTATTTGAACACTGAAGCTTTCTTT.

The CDR3 here is CASRDNEQFF. CDR3 in DNA: TGTGCCAGTCGGGACAATGAGCAGTTCTTC. The chain joins TRBV2 to TRBJ2-1; D unclear. Trimming shortened V by 9 bases and J by 5 bases, and 5 bases separated the two germline ends. Germline V lookup: CDR1 SNHLY, CDR2 FYNNEI. There are 10 residues in the CDR3.

About this clone itself: The same CDR3 is also encoded by other DNA sequences in this sample. The genes are TRBV2 and TRBJ1-5; 7 bases map to TRBD1. V was pared by 7 bases and J by 4 bases, with 4 bases of the junction left unmatched. Looked up from germline, CDR1 is SNHLY and CDR2 is FYNNEI. The CDR3 runs to 13 residues. The CDR3 coding sequence is TGTGCCAGCATCCGGGACAGTAATCAGCCCCAGCATTTT. The encoded protein is CASIRDSNQPQHF. The complete variable domain, with remaining parts taken from reference TRBV2 and TRBJ1-5, reads EPEVTQTPSHQVTQMGQEVILRCVPISNHLYFYWYRQILGQKVEFLVSFYNNEISEKSEIFDDQFSVERPDGSNFTLKIRSTKLEDSAMYFCASIRDSNQPQHFGDGTRLSIL.

This chain uses TRBV7-9 with TRBJ2-2, with a possible D match to TRBD1 (6 bases). Germline V gene lookup returns CDR1 SEHNR and CDR2 FQNEAQ (reference sequence). There are 15 residues in the CDR3. V lost 5 bases, J lost 7 bases, and 17 bases lay in between. Here the CDR3 reads CASSPGERLGGELFF. The CDR3 nucleotides read TGTGCCAGCAGCCCAGGGGAACGGTTAGGCGGGGAGCTGTTTTTT.

The chain is built from TRBV9 and TRBJ2-7, with D perhaps matching TRBD1 (6 bases). The germline V gene has CDR1 SGDLS and CDR2 YYNGEE. This CDR3 is 15 amino acids long. V was clipped by 0 bases and J by 6 bases, with 16 bases between them. The CDR3 here is CASSVGTAPSSEQYF. The DNA for the CDR3 is TGTGCCAGCAGCGTAGGGACAGCCCCCTCAAGCGAGCAGTACTTC.

This rearrangement joins TRBV28 to TRBJ1-2, with a tentative D call TRBD1 (5 bases). V was cut by 4 bases and J by 1 base, with 10 bases left in between. The V gene's germline CDR1 is MDHEN and CDR2 SYDVKM. The CDR3 contains 14 residues. The chain's CDR3 is CASSSPQDNYGYTF. In DNA, the CDR3 is TGTGCCAGCAGTTCCCCACAGGATAACTATGGCTACACCTTC.

The gene calls are TRBV5-1 and TRBJ2-5; D may be TRBD2 (5 bases). The CDR3 length is 15 residues. The V end lost 2 bases, the J end lost 3 bases, and 14 bases lay between the germline ends. Germline-derived CDR1 and CDR2 are SGHRS and YFSETQ. Here the CDR3 DNA reads TGCGCCAGCAGCTTAGGACTCGGACTGAAAGAGACCCAGTACTTC. This encodes CASSLGLGLKETQYF.

This clone was counted a few times. The V gene is TRBV27, the J gene TRBJ2-1; 12 bases are shared with TRBD2. This CDR3 region has 17 residues. V lost 1 base to trimming and J lost 2 bases; unmatched junction nucleotides: 3. Germline values: CDR1 MNHEY, CDR2 SMNVEV (reference sequence). DNA for the CDR3: TGTGCCAGCAGTTTATGGGCTAGCGGGGGGGCCTACAATGAGCAGTTCTTC. Its translation: CASSLWASGGAYNEQFF.

The genes are TRBV6-5 and TRBJ2-7; D might be TRBD2 (6 bases). The CDR3 spans 12 residues. Germline values: CDR1 MNHEY, CDR2 SVGAGI. The V gene lost 4 bases and the J gene lost 6 bases, with 10 bases spanning the gap. The CDR3 bases are TGTGCCAGCAGTTCGACTAGAGCCGAGCAGTACTTC. Its protein is CASSSTRAEQYF.